These 5 T cell receptor beta chains were sequenced from one sample in a study of shared clonotypes between healthy human individuals. Sequencing was performed with immunoSEQ multiplex PCR; in TCRdb, only in-frame clones are kept and a portion is missing. The table shows fewer than 700,000 clones, with 85% to 95% occurring only once. Positive CCR7 selection of CD45RO-negative cells yielded the naive CD8 cells, and terminally differentiated effector memory CD45RA+ cells were excluded. Material: naive CD8+ T cells sorted from blood. The receptors originated from a woman aged 25 to 39 in good health.

The chain recombines TRBV13 with TRBJ2-4; TRBD2 matches 7 bases. The CDR3 is 17 amino acids. The germline CDR1 and CDR2 sequences are PRHDT and FYEKMQ (reference sequence). The trim removed 4 bases at V and 5 bases at J, leaving 14 bases unmatched. The CDR3 DNA is TGTGCCAGCAGCTATCTAAAGGCGGGAGAGGTCGAAAACATTCAGTACTTC. It translates to CASSYLKAGEVENIQYF. The full variable domain, with the rest looked up from reference TRBV13 and TRBJ2-4, is AAGVIQSPRHLIKEKRETATLKCYPIPRHDTVYWYQQGPGQDPQFLISFYEKMQSDKGSIPDRFSAQQFSDYHSELNMSSLELGDSALYFCASSYLKAGEVENIQYFGAGTRLSVL.

The rearrangement joins TRBV30 to TRBJ1-1; D remains unclear. Germline V gene lookup returns CDR1 GTSNPN and CDR2 SVGIG (reference sequence). The ends were cut back, 4 bases at V and 0 bases at J, with 15 bases in the middle. CDR3 length: 15 amino acids. CDR3 coding DNA: TGTGCCTGGATAGCGACCCCGGTAGTGAACACTGAAGCTTTCTTT. Translating gives CAWIATPVVNTEAFF. Variable domain in full (rest from reference TRBV30 and TRBJ1-1): SQTIHQWPATLVQPVGSPLSLECTVEGTSNPNLYWYRQAAGRGLQLLFYSVGIGQISSEVPQNLSASRPQDRQFILSSKKLLLSDSGFYLCAWIATPVVNTEAFFGQGTRLTVV.

The chain combines TRBV27 with TRBJ2-7; either TRBD1 or TRBD2 may fit D (5 bases each). The CDR3 loop spans 14 amino acids. The V gene lost 2 bases and the J gene lost 4 bases, with 12 bases spanning the gap. Germline values: CDR1 MNHEY, CDR2 SMNVEV (reference sequence). This chain's CDR3 is CASSLGDALYEQYF. The CDR3 DNA reads TGTGCCAGCAGTTTAGGGGACGCTTTGTACGAGCAGTACTTC.

The V and J genes are TRBV19 and TRBJ1-5; tentative D call: TRBD1 (5 bases). CDR3 size: 17 residues. Germline lookup yields CDR1 LNHDA and CDR2 SQIVND (reference sequence). Deletions cut 5 bases from V and 5 bases from J, with 22 bases between. The CDR3 protein is CASSPTQTAPGDQPQHF. The CDR3 region has the DNA TGTGCCAGTAGTCCCACCCAAACGGCGCCGGGGGATCAGCCCCAGCATTTT. The whole variable domain, remainder taken from reference TRBV19 and TRBJ1-5, is DGGITQSPKYLFRKEGQNVTLSCEQNLNHDAMYWYRQDPGQGLRLIYYSQIVNDFQKGDIAEGYSVSREKKESFPLTVTSAQKNPTAFYLCASSPTQTAPGDQPQHFGDGTRLSIL.

This chain uses TRBV7-8 with TRBJ2-5; unclear D gene. The closer fit of TRBJ2-7 to the DNA end suggests the J call may be wrong. The CDR3 sequence is 12 residues long. Looked up from germline, CDR1 is SGHVS and CDR2 is FQNEAQ. The CDR3 loop reads CASSDVGYEQYF. The CDR3 DNA follows: TGTGCCAGCAGCGACGTCGGCTACGAGCAGTACTTC.